These T cell receptor beta chains were read from a single sample in a study of T-cell memory formation after mild COVID-19. TCRdb re-called the 5' RACE reads through MiXCR, storing one row per CDR3 protein. The data hold 450,000 to 650,000 distinct CDR3 sequences, with about a fifth observed a single time. The source material was PBMCs or a T cell subset sorted from them (not recorded which). Every receptor here comes from an adult woman who had mild COVID-19 (a few samples of this study predate the infection). Cell type and time point are not known. The CDR3 runs from the conserved cysteine through the conserved F or W. The order of the fields is V gene, clone size, CDR3 length, D gene, J gene, CDR3 protein, CDR3 DNA. D genes are given only for firm matches. Size tells how often a clone was seen (once, few, many) or the class of an expanded clone, and some rows leave it out.

v_gene: TRBV6-5
abundance: .
len: 14
d_gene: .
j_gene: TRBJ1-2
CDR3aa: CASGALGANYGYTF
CDR3nt: TGTGCCAGCGGGGCTTTAGGAGCTAACTATGGCTACACCTTC

v_gene: TRBV5-1
abundance: .
len: 16
d_gene: TRBD2
j_gene: TRBJ2-7
CDR3aa: CASSLGLAGGAYEQYF
CDR3nt: TGCGCCAGCAGCTTGGGACTAGCTGGCGGGGCCTACGAGCAGTACTTC

v_gene: TRBV12-3/TRBV12-4
abundance: .
len: 14
d_gene: .
j_gene: TRBJ1-1
CDR3aa: CASGWESPKTEAFF
CDR3nt: TGTGCCAGCGGGTGGGAGTCTCCGAAAACTGAAGCTTTCTTT

v_gene: TRBV11-3
abundance: few
len: 16
d_gene: TRBD2
j_gene: TRBJ2-3
CDR3aa: CASSLVPSGSTDTQYF
CDR3nt: TGTGCCAGCAGCTTAGTGCCTAGCGGGAGCACAGATACGCAGTATTTT

v_gene: TRBV12-3/TRBV12-4
abundance: few
len: 14
d_gene: .
j_gene: TRBJ2-5
CDR3aa: CASSRGRGLGTQYF
CDR3nt: TGTGCCAGCAGTAGGGGACGGGGATTAGGGACCCAGTACTTC

v_gene: TRBV28
abundance: few
len: 13
d_gene: .
j_gene: TRBJ2-7
CDR3aa: CASSSDRHYEQYF
CDR3nt: TGTGCCAGCAGCTCGGACAGACACTACGAGCAGTACTTC

v_gene: TRBV4-1
abundance: .
len: 14
d_gene: .
j_gene: TRBJ2-5
CDR3aa: CASSQAVVTETQYF
CDR3nt: TGCGCCAGCAGCCAAGCGGTAGTTACGGAGACCCAGTACTTC

v_gene: TRBV7-9
abundance: .
len: 17
d_gene: TRBD1
j_gene: TRBJ2-1
CDR3aa: CASSLYSDRGRVYEQFF
CDR3nt: TGTGCCAGCAGCTTATACTCTGACAGGGGGCGTGTCTATGAGCAGTTCTTC

v_gene: TRBV4-3
abundance: few
len: 16
d_gene: TRBD2
j_gene: TRBJ2-7
CDR3aa: CASSQEYGSGSYEQYF
CDR3nt: TGCGCCAGCAGCCAAGAATATGGTAGCGGGAGCTACGAGCAGTACTTC

v_gene: TRBV18
abundance: .
len: 17
d_gene: .
j_gene: TRBJ1-3
CDR3aa: CASSPPDSLVSGNTIYF
CDR3nt: TGTGCCAGCTCACCTCCCGACAGTTTGGTCTCTGGAAACACCATATATTTT

v_gene: TRBV24-1
abundance: many
len: 11
d_gene: .
j_gene: TRBJ2-7
CDR3aa: CATSDFYEQYF
CDR3nt: TGTGCCACCAGTGATTTTTACGAGCAGTACTTC

v_gene: TRBV6-2/TRBV6-3
abundance: few
len: 21
d_gene: TRBD2
j_gene: TRBJ2-1
CDR3aa: CASSYTLLAGGEGWSRYEQFF
CDR3nt: TGTGCCAGCAGTTATACCTTACTAGCGGGAGGGGAGGGTTGGAGTAGGTATGAGCAGTTCTTC

v_gene: TRBV7-9
abundance: .
len: 10
d_gene: .
j_gene: TRBJ2-2
CDR3aa: CASYTGELFF
CDR3nt: TGTGCCAGTTACACCGGGGAGCTGTTTTTT

v_gene: TRBV7-2
abundance: few
len: 16
d_gene: .
j_gene: TRBJ2-1
CDR3aa: CASSLGFKLLGNEQFF
CDR3nt: TGTGCCAGCAGCTTAGGATTTAAGCTACTTGGCAATGAGCAGTTCTTC

v_gene: TRBV9
abundance: .
len: 16
d_gene: TRBD2
j_gene: TRBJ2-1
CDR3aa: CASTPTSGREYNEQFF
CDR3nt: TGTGCCAGCACCCCGACTAGCGGGAGGGAGTACAATGAGCAGTTCTTC

v_gene: TRBV7-2
abundance: few
len: 15
d_gene: .
j_gene: TRBJ2-7
CDR3aa: CASSVRTGGDYEQYF
CDR3nt: TGTGCCAGCAGTGTGAGGACAGGCGGGGACTACGAGCAGTACTTC

v_gene: TRBV7-2
abundance: .
len: 15
d_gene: TRBD2
j_gene: TRBJ2-1
CDR3aa: CASSSWTSGGNEQFF
CDR3nt: TGTGCCAGCAGCTCCTGGACTAGCGGGGGCAATGAGCAGTTCTTC

v_gene: TRBV5-1
abundance: .
len: 13
d_gene: .
j_gene: TRBJ2-1
CDR3aa: CASSTDGRNEQFF
CDR3nt: TGCGCCAGCAGTACGGACGGGCGGAATGAGCAGTTCTTC

v_gene: TRBV7-6
abundance: .
len: 12
d_gene: .
j_gene: TRBJ2-3
CDR3aa: CASSTRPDTQYF
CDR3nt: TGTGCCAGCAGTACTCGACCAGATACGCAGTATTTT

v_gene: TRBV20-1
abundance: many
len: 14
d_gene: TRBD1
j_gene: TRBJ2-1
CDR3aa: CSARGQGVHNEQFF
CDR3nt: TGCAGTGCTAGGGGACAGGGGGTTCACAATGAGCAGTTCTTC

v_gene: TRBV13
abundance: .
len: 13
d_gene: TRBD1
j_gene: TRBJ1-2
CDR3aa: CASSGQEGYGYTF
CDR3nt: TGTGCCAGCAGCGGACAGGAAGGGTATGGCTACACCTTC

v_gene: TRBV7-3
abundance: few
len: 13
d_gene: .
j_gene: TRBJ2-3
CDR3aa: CASSNIGGDTQYF
CDR3nt: TGTGCCAGCAGTAATATAGGGGGGGATACGCAGTATTTT

v_gene: TRBV29-1
abundance: .
len: 10
d_gene: TRBD1
j_gene: TRBJ1-1
CDR3aa: CSVEVRGAFF
CDR3nt: TGCAGCGTTGAAGTCAGGGGGGCTTTCTTT

v_gene: TRBV5-6
abundance: .
len: 16
d_gene: TRBD2
j_gene: TRBJ2-5
CDR3aa: CASSKRLAGEGETQYF
CDR3nt: TGTGCCAGCAGCAAGAGACTAGCGGGGGAAGGAGAGACCCAGTACTTC

v_gene: TRBV7-2
abundance: many
len: 16
d_gene: TRBD2
j_gene: TRBJ2-1
CDR3aa: CASSLVGRSSYNEQFF
CDR3nt: TGTGCCAGCAGCTTAGTCGGGAGGAGCTCCTACAATGAGCAGTTCTTC

v_gene: TRBV6-2/TRBV6-3
abundance: .
len: 14
d_gene: .
j_gene: TRBJ2-1
CDR3aa: CASTRDWRFDEQFF
CDR3nt: TGTGCCAGCACCCGCGACTGGCGGTTCGATGAGCAGTTCTTC

v_gene: TRBV12-3/TRBV12-4
abundance: many
len: 17
d_gene: TRBD2
j_gene: TRBJ2-1
CDR3aa: CASSFDLLRGGDNEQFF
CDR3nt: TGTGCCAGCAGTTTCGATCTTCTGCGGGGGGGTGACAATGAGCAGTTCTTC

v_gene: TRBV29-1
abundance: .
len: 13
d_gene: .
j_gene: TRBJ2-7
CDR3aa: CSVRQDPQYEQYF
CDR3nt: TGCAGCGTGCGACAGGATCCCCAGTACGAGCAGTACTTC

v_gene: TRBV6-5
abundance: .
len: 14
d_gene: TRBD1
j_gene: TRBJ2-7
CDR3aa: CASRGGQGQYEQYF
CDR3nt: TGTGCCAGCAGAGGAGGACAGGGGCAGTACGAGCAGTACTTC

v_gene: TRBV4-1
abundance: few
len: 16
d_gene: .
j_gene: TRBJ2-7
CDR3aa: CASSPPDGGRSYEQYF
CDR3nt: TGCGCCAGCAGCCCGCCCGACGGGGGGCGATCCTACGAGCAGTACTTC

v_gene: TRBV7-3
abundance: few
len: 16
d_gene: .
j_gene: TRBJ1-2
CDR3aa: CASSLTGIPAGNGYTF
CDR3nt: TGTGCCAGCAGCTTAACGGGTATCCCCGCGGGCAATGGCTACACCTTC